A single sample is the source of the 10 T cell receptor beta chains below, sequenced in a study of siplizumab effects on memory and regulatory T cells. Profiling relied on immunoSEQ multiplex PCR, and the TCRdb table lists in-frame clones only, not all of them. This table holds 50,000 to 75,000 clones, around 79% found once. What was sequenced was memory CD4+ T cells sorted from blood. These receptors all come from a human donor in good health.

This clone was found once. The sample contains more than one DNA sequence encoding this CDR3. This chain joins TRBV19 and TRBJ1-2; TRBD1 might be the D (5 bases). Germline values: CDR1 LNHDA, CDR2 SQIVND (reference sequence). The CDR3 has 16 amino acids. With 6 bases removed from V and 2 bases from J, the gap between germline ends came to 19 bases. CDR3 amino acids: CASRTKGQEGNYGYTF. As DNA, the CDR3 is TGTGCCAGTAGGACAAAGGGTCAGGAGGGGAACTATGGCTACACCTTC.

This clone was observed a few times. The chain has TRBV5-1 and TRBJ2-2; D is ambiguous. This CDR3 is built from 15 residues. CDR1 is SGHRS and CDR2 is YFSETQ in the germline V gene. V dropped 4 bases and J dropped 1 base, with 11 bases sitting between them. The CDR3 nucleotides are TGCGCCAGCAGCCTCAGTTCCGGGAACACCGGGGAGCTGTTTTTT. Its protein is CASSLSSGNTGELFF.

As concerns this clone: Other DNA sequences from this sample encode an identical CDR3 as well. The chain is built from TRBV28 and TRBJ1-6; TRBD1 is a possible D gene (5 bases). This CDR3 has 15 amino acids. Germline CDR1 MDHEN, CDR2 SYDVKM. The V end lost 6 bases, the J end lost 6 bases, and 15 bases lay between the germline ends. The CDR3 nucleotides are TGTGCCAGCAGGCCTACAGGAATGGGTAATTCACCCCTCCACTTT. Translated, it gives CASRPTGMGNSPLHF.

The chain uses TRBV19 and TRBJ1-2, with D possibly TRBD1 on 5 matching bases. The germline V and J ends were trimmed by 1 base and 6 bases, with 24 bases remaining between them. Germline lookup yields CDR1 LNHDA and CDR2 SQIVND (reference sequence). This CDR3 is built from 18 residues. CDR3 residues: CASSIVFDPTPQGDGYTF. The CDR3, as DNA: TGTGCCAGTAGTATAGTTTTTGACCCAACCCCACAAGGGGATGGCTACACCTTC.

The chain has TRBV19 and TRBJ2-2, with unresolved D. The germline CDR1 and CDR2 sequences are LNHDA and SQIVND (reference sequence). Trimming took 0 bases from V and 4 from J, leaving 9 bases between them. The CDR3 consists of 15 residues. The CDR3 loop reads CASSIDPQTTGELFF. CDR3 sequence (DNA): TGTGCCAGTAGTATAGATCCCCAGACCACCGGGGAGCTGTTTTTT.

Note on this clone: The junction and the germline gene differ at one end; a read error may be behind it. The V call is TRBV7-6, the J call TRBJ2-7; 9 bases line up with TRBD1. The CDR3 extends over 16 amino acids. In germline, CDR1 is SGHVS, CDR2 FNYEAQ. CDR3 nucleotide sequence: TGTGCCAGCAGCCCCAGGACAGGGGAATTCTCCGACGAGCAGTACTTC. As protein: CASSPRTGEFSDEQYF.

This chain links TRBV29-1 with TRBJ1-2; D gene ambiguous. There are 11 residues in the CDR3. V shed 3 bases and J shed 8 bases, with 10 bases lying between them. CDR1 is SQVTM, CDR2 ANQGSEA, per germline. The CDR3 is CSVEGGGGYTF. The CDR3 DNA reads as TGCAGCGTTGAGGGTGGCGGGGGCTACACCTTC.

This clone has just one count. The rearrangement uses TRBV27 and TRBJ1-5; D may be TRBD1 (6 bases). With 3 bases removed from V and 3 bases from J, the gap between germline ends came to 15 bases. Per the germline V gene, CDR1 is MNHEY and CDR2 is SMNVEV (reference sequence). The CDR3 loop spans 16 amino acids. CDR3 residues: CASSFLQGNFNQPQHF. The CDR3 bases are TGTGCCAGCAGTTTCCTACAGGGTAACTTCAATCAGCCCCAGCATTTT.

In DNA, the CDR3 is TGTGCCAGCAGCCCGGGGCGGGGGGTCGCAACTAATGAAAAACTGTTTTTT. Its translation is CASSPGRGVATNEKLFF. V usage is TRBV7-9 and J usage is TRBJ1-4; weak D call: TRBD1 (5 bases). V was pared by 5 bases and J by 0 bases, with 16 bases between. This CDR3 is 17 amino acids long. Germline CDR1 and CDR2: SEHNR and FQNEAQ (reference sequence).

As for this clone: Relative to the germline gene, one junction end is altered; a read error may explain this. This rearrangement joins TRBV5-1 to TRBJ2-1; D unresolved. The CDR3 is made up of 15 amino acids. Germline loops: CDR1 SGHRS, CDR2 YFSETQ. The CDR3 protein is CASSLGGGRDNGQFF. CDR3 sequence (DNA): TGCGCCAGCAGCTTGGGAGGCGGAAGAGACAATGGGCAGTTCTTC.